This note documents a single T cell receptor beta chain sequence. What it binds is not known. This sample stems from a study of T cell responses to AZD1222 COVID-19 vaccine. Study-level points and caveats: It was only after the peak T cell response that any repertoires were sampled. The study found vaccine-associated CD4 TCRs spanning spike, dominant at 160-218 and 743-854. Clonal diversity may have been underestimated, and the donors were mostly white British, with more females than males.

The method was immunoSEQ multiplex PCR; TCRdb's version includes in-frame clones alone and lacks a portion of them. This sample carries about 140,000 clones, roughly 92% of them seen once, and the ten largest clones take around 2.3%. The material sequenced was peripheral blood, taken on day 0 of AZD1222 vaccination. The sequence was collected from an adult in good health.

The CDR3 DNA reads as TGTGCCAGCAGCTTAGGCCCAGGGACCAACTATGGCTACACCTTC. It specifies CASSLGPGTNYGYTF. The chain is built from TRBV7-9 and TRBJ1-2; a weak D match, TRBD1 (5 bases). The germline V gene encodes CDR1 SEHNR and CDR2 FQNEAQ (reference sequence). The CDR3 covers 15 residues. The germline V and J ends were trimmed by 1 base and 2 bases, with 11 bases remaining between them.